A selection of T cell receptor beta chains follows, all from one sample in a study of cytomegalovirus exposure and HLA in healthy donors. Clones were read by immunoSEQ multiplex PCR, and TCRdb kept only the in-frame ones, dropping some. The sample lists around 190,000 clones; 79% were seen once. What was sequenced was PBMCs. These receptors originate from a woman aged 40 to 50 in good health and CMV-seronegative. Both conserved end residues are part of each CDR3. Each record gives: V gene, clone size, J gene, D gene, CDR3 DNA, CDR3 protein. A D gene is named only where the DNA matches it firmly. Some rows have no size entry. The others give once, few or many, or a class for an expanded clone.

V gene: TRBV4-1
clone size: NA
J gene: TRBJ1-1
D gene: NA
CDR3 DNA: TGCGCCAGCAGCCAAGCAGTGCAGGACTCCACTGAAGCTTTCTTT
CDR3 protein: CASSQAVQDSTEAFF

V gene: TRBV11-3
clone size: NA
J gene: TRBJ2-2
D gene: NA
CDR3 DNA: TGTGCCAGCATGGAGGGCACCCACACCGGGGAGCTGTTTTTT
CDR3 protein: CASMEGTHTGELFF

V gene: TRBV7-9
clone size: NA
J gene: TRBJ2-7
D gene: TRBD2
CDR3 DNA: TGTGCCAGCAGCTTAGACCCCCTAGCGGGAGCCTCCTACGAGCAGTACTTC
CDR3 protein: CASSLDPLAGASYEQYF

V gene: TRBV6-1
clone size: NA
J gene: TRBJ1-2
D gene: NA
CDR3 DNA: TGTGCCAGCAGTGAAGTTTTGTTGACAGGCCCTCCCCCCAGGGGCTACACCTTC
CDR3 protein: CASSEVLLTGPPPRGYTF

V gene: TRBV19
clone size: NA
J gene: TRBJ2-7
D gene: NA
CDR3 DNA: TGTGCCAGTACCGCGGGTGGGTCCTACGAGCAGTACTTC
CDR3 protein: CASTAGGSYEQYF

V gene: TRBV28
clone size: once
J gene: TRBJ1-2
D gene: TRBD1
CDR3 DNA: TGTGCCAGCACCTGGGGACAGTTTAACTATGGCTACACCTTC
CDR3 protein: CASTWGQFNYGYTF

V gene: TRBV10-3
clone size: NA
J gene: TRBJ2-3
D gene: TRBD2
CDR3 DNA: TGTGCCGTCCTAGAGACTAGCGGAGACACAGATACGCAGTATTTT
CDR3 protein: CAVLETSGDTDTQYF

V gene: TRBV28
clone size: NA
J gene: TRBJ2-7
D gene: TRBD1
CDR3 DNA: TGTGCCAGCAGCGATGACAGGGTCCCCTACGAGCAGTACTTC
CDR3 protein: CASSDDRVPYEQYF

V gene: TRBV6-5
clone size: NA
J gene: TRBJ2-7
D gene: NA
CDR3 DNA: TGTGCCAGCAGTTACGGGGGGTTGGGCTCTCAAGAGCAGTACTTC
CDR3 protein: CASSYGGLGSQEQYF

V gene: TRBV27
clone size: once
J gene: TRBJ2-7
D gene: NA
CDR3 DNA: TGTGCCAGCACTCCAGGGGTGGGGGTTTTAGGCTACGAGCAGTACTTC
CDR3 protein: CASTPGVGVLGYEQYF

V gene: TRBV2
clone size: NA
J gene: TRBJ2-1
D gene: TRBD2
CDR3 DNA: TGTGCCAGCAGGCGGGGGGGGGCAATTGACAATGAGCAGTTCTTC
CDR3 protein: CASRRGGAIDNEQFF

V gene: TRBV21-1
clone size: NA
J gene: TRBJ1-2
D gene: NA
CDR3 DNA: TGTGCCAGCAAGGACAGGGGGTCCTATGGCTACACCTTC
CDR3 protein: CASKDRGSYGYTF

V gene: TRBV5-1
clone size: few
J gene: TRBJ2-3
D gene: NA
CDR3 DNA: TGCGCCAGCAGCGGACGGAGGGTCGCAGATACGCAGTATTTT
CDR3 protein: CASSGRRVADTQYF

V gene: TRBV25-1
clone size: NA
J gene: TRBJ1-5
D gene: NA
CDR3 DNA: TGTGCCAGCAGTGAGGGCATGAGCAATCAGCCCCAGCATTTT
CDR3 protein: CASSEGMSNQPQHF

V gene: TRBV9
clone size: NA
J gene: TRBJ1-5
D gene: NA
CDR3 DNA: TGTGCCAGCAGCGTAGATAACGGTAGCAATCAGCCCCAGCATTTT
CDR3 protein: CASSVDNGSNQPQHF

V gene: TRBV5-1
clone size: NA
J gene: TRBJ2-1
D gene: NA
CDR3 DNA: TGCGCCAGCAGCTTCGCGGGGGCCTCCTACAATGAGCAGTTCTTC
CDR3 protein: CASSFAGASYNEQFF

V gene: TRBV5-1
clone size: NA
J gene: TRBJ2-1
D gene: TRBD2
CDR3 DNA: TGCGCCAGCAGTCGGACTAGCGGGTCTTACAATGAGCAGTTCTTC
CDR3 protein: CASSRTSGSYNEQFF

V gene: TRBV7-6
clone size: NA
J gene: TRBJ2-5
D gene: TRBD2
CDR3 DNA: TGTGCCAGCAGCTTAGGAGCGGGAGGGCTCGGGGAGACCCAGTACTTC
CDR3 protein: CASSLGAGGLGETQYF

V gene: TRBV9
clone size: once
J gene: TRBJ1-3
D gene: NA
CDR3 DNA: TGTGCCAGCAGCGTAGTCACAGCTGGAAACACCATATATTTT
CDR3 protein: CASSVVTAGNTIYF

V gene: TRBV5-6
clone size: few
J gene: TRBJ1-1
D gene: NA
CDR3 DNA: TGTGCCAGCAGGATCAGGACAGCGAACACTGAAGCTTTCTTT
CDR3 protein: CASRIRTANTEAFF

V gene: TRBV6-1
clone size: NA
J gene: TRBJ2-7
D gene: NA
CDR3 DNA: TGTGCCAGCAGGTGGACAGTCTCCTACGAGCAGTACTTC
CDR3 protein: CASRWTVSYEQYF

V gene: TRBV25-1
clone size: NA
J gene: TRBJ1-4
D gene: NA
CDR3 DNA: TGTGCCAGCAGTGAAGGACCTAACGGGGATGAAAAACTGTTTTTT
CDR3 protein: CASSEGPNGDEKLFF

V gene: TRBV27
clone size: once
J gene: TRBJ1-1
D gene: NA
CDR3 DNA: TGTGCCAGCAGTTTATTCCCTTCCTGGGAGTCGAACACTGAAGCTTTCTTT
CDR3 protein: CASSLFPSWESNTEAFF

V gene: TRBV9
clone size: once
J gene: TRBJ2-7
D gene: TRBD2
CDR3 DNA: TGTGCCAGCAGCGTAGGGGGGGGGTGGGGGACCTCCTACGAGCAGTACTTC
CDR3 protein: CASSVGGGWGTSYEQYF

V gene: TRBV28
clone size: NA
J gene: TRBJ2-5
D gene: NA
CDR3 DNA: TGTGCCAGCAGTTCCGCGGCAGGGTTTGAGACCCAGTACTTC
CDR3 protein: CASSSAAGFETQYF

V gene: TRBV11-2
clone size: NA
J gene: TRBJ2-7
D gene: NA
CDR3 DNA: TGTGCCAGCAGCTTATCGGCTAGTATTTGCGAGCAGTACTTC
CDR3 protein: CASSLSASICEQYF

V gene: TRBV19
clone size: NA
J gene: TRBJ2-5
D gene: TRBD1
CDR3 DNA: TGTGCCAGCAGACTAGGACAGGGCGGGGAGACCCAGTACTTC
CDR3 protein: CASRLGQGGETQYF

V gene: TRBV9
clone size: NA
J gene: TRBJ2-1
D gene: TRBD2
CDR3 DNA: TGTGCCAGCAGCGAGGGACCTAGCGGGAGTTACAATGAGCAGTTCTTC
CDR3 protein: CASSEGPSGSYNEQFF

V gene: TRBV6-1
clone size: few
J gene: TRBJ1-2
D gene: NA
CDR3 DNA: TGTGCCAGCAGGTCAGGGGTGGGCTACACCTTC
CDR3 protein: CASRSGVGYTF

V gene: TRBV15
clone size: NA
J gene: TRBJ2-7
D gene: NA
CDR3 DNA: TGTGCCACCAGCAGATTGCGGGACTCTCCCCCTGGCGAGCAGTACTTC
CDR3 protein: CATSRLRDSPPGEQYF

V gene: TRBV5-1
clone size: NA
J gene: TRBJ1-2
D gene: NA
CDR3 DNA: TGCGCCAGCAGCCTGGACGATAGCGCTTATGGCTACACCTTC
CDR3 protein: CASSLDDSAYGYTF

V gene: TRBV19
clone size: NA
J gene: TRBJ2-1
D gene: TRBD2
CDR3 DNA: TGTGCCAGTAGTATGACGGGACTAGAAGACGAGTTCTTC
CDR3 protein: CASSMTGLEDEFF

V gene: TRBV18
clone size: NA
J gene: TRBJ2-3
D gene: NA
CDR3 DNA: TGTGCCAGCTCACCAGATTTTGGAGCAGATACGCAGTATTTT
CDR3 protein: CASSPDFGADTQYF

V gene: TRBV11-3
clone size: NA
J gene: TRBJ2-7
D gene: NA
CDR3 DNA: TGTGCCAGCAGCGAAATGCGGGCCTCCTACGAGCAGTACTTC
CDR3 protein: CASSEMRASYEQYF

V gene: TRBV27
clone size: NA
J gene: TRBJ2-7
D gene: NA
CDR3 DNA: TGTGCCAGCAAAAGACAGGCCAACTACGAGCAGTACTTC
CDR3 protein: CASKRQANYEQYF

V gene: TRBV5-1
clone size: NA
J gene: TRBJ2-7
D gene: TRBD2
CDR3 DNA: TGCGCCAGCAGCTTGGACTCCGTAGCGGGGACCCTCTACGAGCAGTACTTC
CDR3 protein: CASSLDSVAGTLYEQYF